Following are 20 T cell receptor beta chains from one sample sequenced in a study of blood T cells in healthy people across ages (dated by TCRdb to the mid-2010s). Library preparation was by 5' RACE. Sequencing relied on an Illumina HiSeq 2500. A second roughly 6 to 12 cycle PCR used a sample-barcoded 5' primer and a J-beta primer mix. Using fastp trimming at Q25 and MiXCR clonotype assembly, TCRdb reanalyzed the public sequencing data and kept in-frame beta chains. Under each unique CDR3 protein, matching rows form one entry showing the most common genes and DNA. Recorded for this sample are roughly 1,500,000 distinct CDR3 sequences; about 32% of them occurred a single time. Together, the top ten hold 10% to 12% of the sample. The specimen sequenced was blood. The source is a woman aged 25 to 45 in good health.

V is TRBV10-2 and J is TRBJ2-7, with D tentatively TRBD2 (5 bases). Germline V gene data show CDR1 as WSHSY and CDR2 as SAAADI. The CDR3 runs 15 residues. The V and J ends lost 0 bases and 3 bases respectively, with 12 bases between them. The CDR3 reads CASSESIGIFYEQYF. In DNA, the CDR3 is TGCGCCAGCAGTGAGTCGATCGGGATCTTCTACGAGCAGTACTTC.

Notes on this clonotype: This may be a read error, as it is one base from a much larger clone. The rearrangement uses TRBV29-1 and TRBJ2-7, with D perhaps TRBD1 or TRBD2 (6 bases each). The DNA matches TRBJ2-5 better at its end, which makes the J call doubtful. The CDR3 totals 14 residues. Germline assignment: CDR1 SQVTM and CDR2 ANQGSEA. The CDR3 nucleotides are TGCAGCGTTGTGGGGGGACGGGGGCCGGAGACCCAGTACTTC. It translates to CSVVGGRGPETQYF.

V is TRBV6-1 and J is TRBJ2-5; no definite D call. The CDR3 is made up of 15 amino acids. V lost 0 bases to trimming and J lost 2 bases, with 10 bases between them. Germline V gives CDR1 MNHNS, CDR2 SASEGT. The DNA for the CDR3 is TGTGCCAGCAGTGAAGCAAACCCCGGACAAGAGACCCAGTACTTC. It codes for CASSEANPGQETQYF.

The chain recombines TRBV20-1 with TRBJ1-2; possible D gene TRBD1, 5 bases. The CDR3 has 15 amino acids. V was clipped by 6 bases and J by 4 bases, with 21 bases between them. CDR1 and CDR2 (germline): DFQATT, SNEGSKA (reference sequence). CDR3 coding DNA: TGCAGTGCGCCCCCGGGGGGGGAGAGGGGCTATGGCTACACCTTC. Amino acids: CSAPPGGERGYGYTF.

The CDR3 DNA is TGCAGCGGGGGAGCGGGGCCCTACGAGCAGTACTTC. It specifies CSGGAGPYEQYF. The chain recombines TRBV29-1 with TRBJ2-7, with 7 bases matching TRBD2. This CDR3 comprises 12 residues. In germline, CDR1 is SQVTM, CDR2 ANQGSEA. V dropped 7 bases and J dropped 2; count of bases not matched to a gene: 5.

This clonotype was counted between two and nine times. V is TRBV3-1 and J is TRBJ1-2; D is uncertain. This CDR3 comprises 12 residues. Trimming took off 2 bases at V and 5 bases at J, with 6 bases between the two ends. Per germline, CDR1 LGHDT and CDR2 YNNKEL (reference sequence). For the CDR3, the DNA is TGTGCCAGCAGCCAACCAGGATATGGCTACACCTTC. Translated, it gives CASSQPGYGYTF. The variable domain in full, with the rest retrieved from reference TRBV3-1 and TRBJ1-2, is DTAVSQTPKYLVTQMGNDKSIKCEQNLGHDTMYWYKQDSKKFLKIMFSYNNKELIINETVPNRFSPKSPDKAHLNLHINSLELGDSAVYFCASSQPGYGYTFGSGTRLTVV.

The chain couples TRBV10-1 to TRBJ2-3; 9 bases map to TRBD2. The length of the CDR3 is 17 residues. Trimming removed 0 bases from V and 3 bases from J; junction bases left unmatched: 7. CDR1 is WNHNN and CDR2 is SYGVQD in the germline V gene (reference sequence). The CDR3 sequence: CASSESLGGRATDTQYF. CDR3 DNA sequence: TGCGCCAGCAGTGAGTCTTTGGGCGGGAGGGCAACAGATACGCAGTATTTT.

The CDR3 protein is CASSEEGTGTEQFF. CDR3 coding DNA: TGTGCCAGCAGTGAAGAGGGGACAGGGACTGAGCAGTTCTTC. J is TRBJ2-1 and V is TRBV6-1; 9 bases line up with TRBD1. CDR1 is MNHNS, CDR2 SASEGT, per germline. The CDR3 consists of 14 residues. After removal of 1 base from V and 9 bases from J, the junction contained 4 bases not matched to a gene.

The V gene is TRBV20-1, the J gene TRBJ1-2; no clear D gene. Deletions cut 6 bases from V and 2 bases from J, with 16 bases between. Germline values: CDR1 DFQATT, CDR2 SNEGSKA (reference sequence). CDR3 size: 14 residues. CDR3: CSARTSAGNYGYTF. The CDR3 DNA reads TGCAGTGCCAGAACTTCGGCTGGAAACTATGGCTACACCTTC.

This clonotype has just a few counts. The genes are TRBV10-3 and TRBJ2-2; D possibly matches TRBD1 or TRBD2 (5 bases each). This CDR3 spans 12 amino acids. The V end was cut by 4 bases, the J end by 10 bases, with 10 bases between. Germline lookup yields CDR1 ENHRY and CDR2 SYGVKD. The CDR3 loop reads CAISGGTTELFF. The CDR3 DNA is TGTGCCATCAGTGGTGGGACCACGGAGCTGTTTTTT.

This clonotype was seen just once. V and J are TRBV3-1 and TRBJ2-5, with 9 positions matching TRBD2. The J call may be incorrect, as the DNA end agrees better with TRBJ2-7. CDR1 and CDR2 from the germline V gene are LGHDT and YNNKEL (reference sequence). The CDR3 runs to 16 residues. CDR3 loop: CASSQGPLAGPYEQYF. As DNA, the CDR3 is TGTGCCAGCAGCCAAGGGCCGCTAGCGGGGCCGTACGAGCAGTACTTC.

The chain joins TRBV5-1 to TRBJ2-7; 8 bases agree with TRBD1. There are 15 residues in the CDR3. The V gene end was trimmed by 4 bases and the J gene end by 2 bases; junction bases not matched to a gene: 8. The germline gives CDR1 SGHRS, CDR2 YFSETQ. The CDR3 reads CASSPRQGLAYEQYF. The CDR3 DNA is TGCGCCAGCAGCCCTAGACAGGGGCTAGCCTACGAGCAGTACTTC.

This clonotype was seen more than once but under ten times. The rearrangement uses TRBV18 and TRBJ2-2, with D tentatively TRBD2 (6 bases). There are 15 residues in the CDR3. Germline V gene lookup returns CDR1 KGHSH and CDR2 LQKENI. V lost 1 base, J lost 6 bases, and 12 bases lay in between. The CDR3 DNA is TGTGCCAGCTCACCACTAGCGGAGGCGGCCGGGGAGCTGTTTTTT. Translating it yields CASSPLAEAAGELFF.

At least ten counts were recorded for this clonotype. The chain couples TRBV7-9 to TRBJ1-1, with D unclear. The CDR3 is made up of 13 amino acids. Germline values: CDR1 SEHNR, CDR2 FQNEAQ (reference sequence). The V end was cut by 6 bases, the J end by 1 base, with 9 bases between. Here the CDR3 DNA reads TGTGCCAGCAGTTTATCGTCGAACACTGAAGCTTTCTTT. It yields the protein CASSLSSNTEAFF.

The rearrangement joins TRBV7-9 to TRBJ2-3; 7 nucleotides line up with TRBD1. The CDR3 has 16 amino acids. Germline V CDR1 and CDR2: SEHNR, FQNEAQ (reference sequence). V shed 1 base and J 2 bases; nucleotides not matched to a gene: 6. The CDR3 bases are TGTGCCAGCAGCTTAGAAGGGACAGAGGACACAGATACGCAGTATTTT. Translating gives CASSLEGTEDTDTQYF.

This clonotype has more than one count but fewer than ten. This chain's CDR3 is CASSATGGATDTQYF. The CDR3 coding sequence is TGTGCCAGCAGCGCAACAGGGGGCGCAACAGATACGCAGTATTTT. The chain links TRBV7-2 to TRBJ2-3; 9 bases match TRBD1. Germline CDR1 SGHTA, CDR2 FQGNSA. The CDR3 length is 15 residues. V was pared by 5 bases and J by 3 bases, with 6 bases of the junction left unmatched.

The chain combines TRBV5-1 with TRBJ1-2, with 9 bases identical to TRBD1. Germline-derived CDR1 and CDR2 are SGHRS and YFSETQ. J lost 13 bases, V lost 2 bases, and 9 bases had no gene match. This CDR3 comprises 13 residues. CDR3 in amino acids: CASSFLGQGDVTF. As DNA, the CDR3 is TGCGCCAGCAGCTTCCTGGGACAGGGAGATGTCACCTTC.

A note on this clonotype: Germline and junction disagree at one end, which may indicate a read error. The rearrangement uses TRBV12-3 or TRBV12-4 and TRBJ2-3; D not certain. The CDR3 is made up of 13 amino acids. The CDR3 sequence is CASSLVVQDAQYF. The DNA of the CDR3 is TGTGCCAGCAGCTTAGTAGTACAAGATGCGCAGTATTTT.

Only a few counts were recorded for this clonotype. The V gene is TRBV12-3 or TRBV12-4, the J gene TRBJ1-2; D unresolved. V lost 1 base, J lost 6 bases, and 6 bases lay in between. This CDR3 region has 12 residues. CDR3 coding DNA: TGTGCCAGCAGTTTAGATCAGAATGGCTACACCTTC. Its translation is CASSLDQNGYTF.

This clonotype has a handful of counts. A read error may explain this, as a much larger clone is one base away. The chain links TRBV4-1 to TRBJ2-5, with 9 bases aligning to TRBD1. Gene TRBJ2-7 matches the end of the DNA better, so the J call may be wrong. The CDR3 sequence is 15 residues long. Per the germline V gene, CDR1 is MGHRA and CDR2 is YSYEKL. The DNA for the CDR3 is TGCGCCAGCAGCCAATGGACAGGGGTTCGCTACGAGCAGTACTTC. Translated, it gives CASSQWTGVRYEQYF.